This passage covers 29 T cell receptor beta chains from one sample sequenced in a study of CD4 and CD8 cells across lung adenocarcinoma regions. TCRdb fed the PCR reads into MiXCR, producing one record per CDR3 protein. This table holds about 25,000 distinct CDR3 sequences, about 50% found once. The sample consisted of CD8+ T cells from the center of a lung tumor. The receptor source for this set is a male donor with lung adenocarcinoma. The CD4 and CD8 labels of this study may be unreliable.

The gene calls are TRBV23-1 and TRBJ2-7; D gene unclear. TRBV23-1 has ORF status, its function being uncertain. Trimming shortened V by 0 bases and J by 1 base, and 7 bases separated the two germline ends. The CDR3 is 14 amino acids. The DNA of the CDR3 is TGCGCCAGCAGTCAATCTTCCAGGTCCTACGAGCAGTACTTC. Its translation: CASSQSSRSYEQYF.

Note on this clonotype: An end of the junction differs from the germline gene, which may be a read error. The chain recombines TRBV4-1 with TRBJ2-3, with 7 nucleotides matching TRBD2. Germline V lookup: CDR1 MGHRA, CDR2 YSYEKL. The CDR3 extends over 15 amino acids. The CDR3 sequence is CASSQGGGATNTQYF. For the CDR3, the DNA is TGCGCCAGCAGCCAGGGGGGGGGAGCCACAAATACGCAGTATTTT.

This clonotype was counted once. The chain links TRBV6-1 to TRBJ2-1; 9 bases match TRBD2. The J call may be in error: the DNA end matches TRBJ2-5 better. CDR3 length: 19 residues. Looked up from germline, CDR1 is MNHNS and CDR2 is SASEGT. CDR3 residues: CASSEKAGGGGWAKETQYF. The CDR3 DNA reads TGTGCCAGCAGTGAAAAGGCGGGCGGGGGGGGCTGGGCCAAAGAGACCCAGTACTTC.

The rearrangement links TRBV10-1 to TRBJ2-1; D may match TRBD1 or TRBD2 (5 bases each). The closer fit of TRBJ2-5 to the DNA end suggests the J call may be wrong. The CDR3 loop spans 18 amino acids. CDR1 WNHNN and CDR2 SYGVQD come from the germline V gene (reference sequence). The CDR3 protein is CASSESGLGERDQETQYF. DNA for the CDR3: TGCGCCAGCAGTGAGTCGGGGCTCGGGGAGCGTGACCAAGAGACCCAGTACTTC.

The V gene is TRBV10-1, the J gene TRBJ2-5, with D possibly TRBD1 on 6 matching bases. Germline lookup yields CDR1 WNHNN and CDR2 SYGVQD (reference sequence). V was shortened by 8 bases and J by 10 bases, with 32 bases between the two germline ends. The CDR3 sequence is 17 residues long. CDR3 DNA sequence: TGCGCCAGCTCAGCGGACAGCGGAAGCCGAGACCAAGACATCCAGTACTTC. Its protein is CASSADSGSRDQDIQYF.

This clonotype was counted a few times. This may stem from a read error, because a much larger clone lies one nucleotide away. V usage is TRBV10-3 and J usage is TRBJ2-1, with TRBD2 matching 9 bases. The length of the CDR3 is 12 residues. The junction had 11 bases not matched to a gene; V was cut back by 11 bases and J by 12 bases. CDR1 and CDR2 from the germline V gene are ENHRY and SYGVKD. The CDR3 coding sequence is TGTGCCCTGGGGAGTAGCGGGAGAGGGCAGTTCTTC. Encoded protein: CALGSSGRGQFF.

The rearrangement links TRBV6-1 to TRBJ2-2; 11 nucleotides match TRBD2. The CDR3 is made up of 14 amino acids. The junction had 8 bases not matched to a gene; V was cut back by 10 bases and J by 7 bases. Germline assignment: CDR1 MNHNS and CDR2 SASEGT. The CDR3 DNA reads as TGTGCCACAACCTTAGCGGGAGGGGACGGGGAGCTGTTTTTT. Translation: CATTLAGGDGELFF.

The table lists this clonotype with a few counts. Mismatch with germline at one junction end may stem from a read error. The chain carries TRBV6-1 and TRBJ2-3; D might be TRBD1 or TRBD2, each matching 6 bases. CDR1 MNHNS and CDR2 SASEGT come from the germline V gene. The CDR3 extends over 16 amino acids. The CDR3 nucleotides read TGTGCCAGCGGTGGGGCCGGGGGCGGGGACCGGGATACGCAGTATTTC. Translated, it gives CASGGAGGGDRDTQYF.

In the case of this clonotype: The junction shows a germline mismatch at one end, possibly a read error. This chain connects TRBV27 to TRBJ2-4; D possibly corresponds to TRBD2 (7 bases). This CDR3 comprises 16 residues. Germline V gene sequence: CDR1 MNHEY, CDR2 SMNVEV (reference sequence). DNA for the CDR3: TGTGCCAGCAGTGTATTGAGGGGGAGGGCCACAGACACTCAGTATTTC. As protein: CASSVLRGRATDTQYF.

This clonotype was found many times. The chain employs TRBV7-2 and TRBJ1-2; a weak D match, TRBD1 (5 bases). In germline, CDR1 is SGHTA, CDR2 FQGNSA. The germline V and J ends were trimmed by 1 base and 4 bases, with 10 bases remaining between them. CDR3 length: 14 amino acids. Here the CDR3 reads CASSLGGAFYGYTF. Written as DNA, the CDR3 is TGTGCCAGCAGCTTAGGCGGGGCTTTCTATGGCTACACCTTC.

Concerning this clonotype: Sequence at one end of the junction differs from germline and may be a read error. This chain uses TRBV7-3 with TRBJ2-1; TRBD2 might be the D (7 bases). The CDR3 extends over 17 amino acids. Germline lookup yields CDR1 SGHTA and CDR2 FQGTGA. The CDR3 bases are TGTGCCAGCAGCATGTTTGGGGGGGGCGTACACACAGAGACGCAGTATTTC. Translating it yields CASSMFGGGVHTETQYF.

This chain joins TRBV27 and TRBJ2-3; D is possibly TRBD1 or TRBD2 (6 bases each). Germline assignment: CDR1 MNHEY and CDR2 SMNVEV (reference sequence). The germline V and J ends were trimmed by 6 bases and 1 base, with 14 bases remaining between them. The CDR3 runs 15 residues. The CDR3 coding sequence is TGTGCCAGCAGGGGGGGCCTGGGATGCACAGATACGCAGTATTTT. This gives the protein CASRGGLGCTDTQYF.

The V call is TRBV6-5, the J call TRBJ1-3; no firm D call. CDR1 and CDR2 (germline): MNHEY, SVGAGI. V lost 4 bases, J lost 2 bases, and 12 bases lay in between. This CDR3 spans 15 amino acids. The CDR3 DNA sequence: TGTGCCAGCAGTTCCCCTAATAAGGCTGGAAACACCATATATTTT. Translated, it gives CASSSPNKAGNTIYF.

The chain carries TRBV6-1 and TRBJ2-3; possibly TRBD2 for D (6 bases). Trimming removed 6 bases from V and 2 bases from J, with 12 bases in between. The V gene's germline CDR1 is MNHNS and CDR2 SASEGT. The CDR3 has 14 amino acids. For the CDR3, the DNA is TGTGCCAGCAGGGGACCGGGAGCCACAGATACGCAGTATTTT. It yields the protein CASRGPGATDTQYF.

This clonotype was found a few times. The chain combines TRBV27 with TRBJ2-1; D is uncertain. Trimming pared 3 bases from V and 7 bases from J, leaving 13 bases between. The CDR3 length is 14 residues. In germline, CDR1 is MNHEY, CDR2 SMNVEV (reference sequence). CDR3 in amino acids: CASSFFNSLNEQFF. The CDR3 DNA reads as TGTGCCAGCAGTTTTTTTAACAGCTTAAATGAGCAGTTCTTC.

This clonotype appeared many times. The chain links TRBV7-8 to TRBJ2-1, with D perhaps TRBD2 (6 bases). The end of the DNA fits TRBJ2-5 better, so the J call may be wrong. The germline CDR1 and CDR2 sequences are SGHVS and FQNEAQ. This CDR3 region has 14 residues. DNA for the CDR3: TGTGCCAGCAGCCAAGTCGGGGGTGGGCGGACCCAGTACTTC. This translates into CASSQVGGGRTQYF.

This clonotype was counted a few times. V usage is TRBV9 and J usage is TRBJ1-1; possible D gene TRBD1, 5 bases. The CDR3 consists of 15 residues. In germline, CDR1 is SGDLS, CDR2 YYNGEE. V was pared by 3 bases and J by 2 bases, with 14 bases between. CDR3 nucleotide sequence: TGTGCCAGCAGCGGAGGGACCTTAGGCAACACTGAAGCTTTCTTT. Protein product: CASSGGTLGNTEAFF.

The chain employs TRBV4-1 and TRBJ1-2, with D possibly TRBD1 on 5 matching bases. The germline CDR1 and CDR2 sequences are MGHRA and YSYEKL. There are 16 residues in the CDR3. Deletions cut 1 base from V and 6 bases from J, with 18 bases between. CDR3 coding DNA: TGCGCCAGCAGCCAAGTACTATTGTCGACAGCGAATGGCTACACCTTC. It translates to CASSQVLLSTANGYTF.

This clonotype was seen a handful of times. The J gene is TRBJ2-5, the V gene TRBV6-5, with TRBD1 as a possible D gene (5 bases). Deletions cut 2 bases from V and 9 bases from J, with 22 bases between. CDR1 and CDR2 from the germline V gene are MNHEY and SVGAGI. The CDR3 has 16 amino acids. The CDR3: CASSYGGFVTETAQYF. DNA for the CDR3: TGTGCCAGCAGTTACGGTGGTTTTGTGACAGAGACGGCCCAGTACTTC.

This clonotype was seen a handful of times. CDR3 protein: CASSPRTSGSAHEQFF. The DNA for the CDR3 is TGTGCCAGCAGCCCGAGGACTAGCGGGAGTGCTCATGAGCAGTTCTTC. The chain joins TRBV3-1 to TRBJ2-1; 13 bases agree with TRBD2. Trimming at V came to 4 bases and at J to 8 bases, leaving 8 bases not matched to a gene. The germline V gene encodes CDR1 LGHDT and CDR2 YNNKEL (reference sequence). This CDR3 is built from 16 residues.

This clonotype was seen repeatedly, ten times or more. This chain uses TRBV4-1 with TRBJ2-2, with D possibly matching TRBD1 (6 bases). Trimming pared 2 bases from V and 0 bases from J, leaving 16 bases between. This CDR3 has 18 amino acids. Germline V gene data show CDR1 as MGHRA and CDR2 as YSYEKL. CDR3 bases: TGCGCCAGCAGCCAACCGCTATCGGACAGATCGAACACCGGGGAGCTGTTTTTT. Protein: CASSQPLSDRSNTGELFF.

This clonotype was seen just once. A read error may produce the germline difference seen at one junction end. The CDR3 nucleotides read TGTGCGGGCAGTGGGGTCCGGGGCACAGATACGCAGTACTTT. Translated: CAGSGVRGTDTQYF. The chain is built from TRBV27 and TRBJ2-3; D possibly matches TRBD1 or TRBD2 (5 bases each). CDR3 length equals 14 residues. Germline-derived CDR1 and CDR2 are MNHEY and SMNVEV (reference sequence).

As for this clonotype: The junction departs from the called germline gene at one end, perhaps through a read error. This chain uses TRBV11-2 with TRBJ2-4; weak D call: TRBD2 (7 bases). This CDR3 contains 15 residues. Germline CDR1 and CDR2: SGHAT and FQNNGV. The DNA for the CDR3 is TGTGCCAGCAGCTTGGGGGCGGGAGCCACAGATACTCAGTACTTT. Translated: CASSLGAGATDTQYF.

The rearrangement uses TRBV6-1 and TRBJ2-4; 8 bases are shared with TRBD2. This CDR3 spans 15 amino acids. Germline CDR1 is MNHNS and CDR2 is SASEGT. V was pared by 9 bases and J by 13 bases, with 20 bases of the junction left unmatched. The DNA of the CDR3 is TGTGCCAGGGGTCCCGGGGGGGGCGGCAAAGATACGCAGTACTTC. Translated: CARGPGGGGKDTQYF.

V gene TRBV10-1 combines with J gene TRBJ2-4; D unclear. This CDR3 comprises 18 residues. The V gene's germline CDR1 is WNHNN and CDR2 SYGVQD (reference sequence). Trimming stripped 2 bases from V and 12 bases from J, with 29 bases between. In DNA, the CDR3 is TGCGCCAGCAGTGAGGCGGTGGTCGGGTGCTGTCCCCAAGACACTCAGTACTTC. Encoded protein: CASSEAVVGCCPQDTQYF.

In its sample, this clonotype is medium-sized. The rearrangement joins TRBV27 to TRBJ2-1; 11 bases line up with TRBD2. There are 16 residues in the CDR3. J lost 6 bases, V lost 5 bases, and 9 bases had no gene match. Looked up from germline, CDR1 is MNHEY and CDR2 is SMNVEV (reference sequence). The CDR3 is CASSARRLAGLNEQFF. DNA of the CDR3: TGTGCCAGCAGTGCACGGAGACTAGCGGGACTCAATGAGCAGTTCTTC.

The chain links TRBV6-1 to TRBJ2-4; maybe TRBD1 (5 bases). The CDR3 consists of 12 residues. CDR1 and CDR2 from the germline V gene are MNHNS and SASEGT. The CDR3 loop reads CARQGAKNTQYF. In DNA form, the CDR3 reads TGTGCGAGGCAGGGCGCCAAAAACACGCAGTACTTC.

Comments on this clonotype: A junction end diverges from the germline sequence, so it may reflect a read error. The chain uses TRBV10-1 and TRBJ2-3; the D gene is possibly TRBD2 (5 bases). Germline V CDR1 and CDR2: WNHNN, SYGVQD (reference sequence). The CDR3 is 18 amino acids. CDR3 coding DNA: TGCGCCAGCAGTACGAGTAGCGCGGAACAGTGTACCACAGATACGCAGTATTTC. Encoded protein: CASSTSSAEQCTTDTQYF.

V usage is TRBV6-1 and J usage is TRBJ2-3; D possibly corresponds to TRBD2 (7 bases). The J call is doubtful: the DNA matches TRBJ2-7 better. CDR3 length equals 15 residues. Germline values: CDR1 MNHNS, CDR2 SASEGT. The chain's CDR3 is CASWGGRGATNTQYF. The CDR3 DNA reads as TGTGCCAGTTGGGGGGGGCGCGGAGCCACAAATACGCAGTACTTC.